This TCR beta chain was obtained from a study of OX40 agonist ivuxolimab in advanced cancers. The method was immunoSEQ multiplex PCR; TCRdb's version includes in-frame clones alone and lacks a portion of them. The sample lists 50,000 to 60,000 clones, over 80% occurring once. Trimming cost V 4 bases and J 9 bases; bases outside gene matches: 11. Germline V gene sequence: CDR1 SGHAT, CDR2 FQNNGV. The CDR3 has 15 residues. The source of this sequence is an adult with an advanced solid tumor such as melanoma, head and neck, liver or kidney cancer. The starting material was CD4+ or CD8+ T cells sorted from blood, obtained in a trial of the OX40 agonist ivuxolimab. The chain has TRBV11-2 and TRBJ2-1; 8 bases fit TRBD2. As DNA, the CDR3 is TGTGCCAGCAGCTCTCAGGGACCGGGGGGGCGTGAGCAGTTCTTC. Amino acids: CASSSQGPGGREQFF.